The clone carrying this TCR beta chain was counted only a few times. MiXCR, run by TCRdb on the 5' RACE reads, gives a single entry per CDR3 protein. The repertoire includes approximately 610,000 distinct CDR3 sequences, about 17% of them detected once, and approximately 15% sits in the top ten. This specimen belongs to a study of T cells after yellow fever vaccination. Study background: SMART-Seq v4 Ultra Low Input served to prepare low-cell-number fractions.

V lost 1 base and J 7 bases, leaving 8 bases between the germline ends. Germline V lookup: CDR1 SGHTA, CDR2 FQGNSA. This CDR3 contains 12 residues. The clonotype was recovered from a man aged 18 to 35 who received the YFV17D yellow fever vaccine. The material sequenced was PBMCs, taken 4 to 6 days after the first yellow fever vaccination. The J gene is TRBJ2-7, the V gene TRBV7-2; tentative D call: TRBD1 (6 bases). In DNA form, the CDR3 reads TGTGCCAGCAGCTTAGAGGGGACAGAGCAGTACTTC. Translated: CASSLEGTEQYF.